This T cell receptor beta chain was identified during a study of cytomegalovirus exposure and HLA in healthy donors. Study observations and caveats: In a later analysis, at a false discovery rate of 0.05, about 17,000 TCR beta sequences matched HLA alleles. Cytomegalovirus-associated status was assigned to around 160 TCR beta chains.

The primer mix had 60 Vbeta and 13 Jbeta primers. The data were produced by immunoSEQ multiplex PCR, yet TCRdb's version contains in-frame clones alone and is incomplete. Here the sample spans about 160,000 clones, 82% being singletons. Points on this clone: Its antigen is still unknown.

Sample: PBMCs. The source is a girl aged 2 to 10 in good health and CMV-seropositive.

CDR3 protein: CASSGVTSGSGEDTQYF. The DNA for the CDR3 is TGTGCCAGCAGTGGGGTGACTAGCGGGAGTGGCGAAGATACGCAGTATTTT. The chain carries TRBV28 and TRBJ2-3, with 12 bases identical to TRBD2. Germline loops: CDR1 MDHEN, CDR2 SYDVKM. Losses at the gene ends were 5 bases for V and 5 bases for J; bases not matched to a gene: 11. CDR3 length equals 17 residues.